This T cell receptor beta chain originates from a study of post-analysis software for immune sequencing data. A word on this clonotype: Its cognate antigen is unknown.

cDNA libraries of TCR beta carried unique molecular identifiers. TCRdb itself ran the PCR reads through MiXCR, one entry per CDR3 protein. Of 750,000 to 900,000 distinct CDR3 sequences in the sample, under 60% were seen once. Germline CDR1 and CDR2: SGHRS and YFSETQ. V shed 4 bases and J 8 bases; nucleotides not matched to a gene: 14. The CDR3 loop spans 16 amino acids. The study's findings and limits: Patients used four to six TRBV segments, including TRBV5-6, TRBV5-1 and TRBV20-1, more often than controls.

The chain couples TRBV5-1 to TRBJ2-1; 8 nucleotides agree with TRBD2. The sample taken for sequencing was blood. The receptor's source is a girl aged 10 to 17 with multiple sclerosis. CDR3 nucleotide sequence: TGCGCCAGCAGCCCTTGGGGGGGACTAGGGCTCGATGAGCAGTTCTTC. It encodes CASSPWGGLGLDEQFF.